This passage covers 32 T cell receptor beta chains from one sample sequenced in a study of T-cell memory formation after mild COVID-19 listed by TCRdb under 2021. Receptor amplification or capture employed 5' RACE. Sequencer: Illumina NovaSeq 6000. Starting from the raw public reads, TCRdb applied fastp trimming at Q25, assembled clones with MiXCR and retained in-frame beta chains. Rows merge per CDR3 protein into single entries with the most common DNA and genes. This sample holds around 140,000 distinct CDR3 sequences; 15% to 20% were observed only once. The ten top clones hold about 2.1% of the sample. Sequencing was performed on PBMCs or a T cell subset sorted from them (not recorded which). The receptors stem from an adult woman who had mild COVID-19 (a few samples of this study predate the infection). The sample titles of this study are shuffled in the database, so cell type and time point are left out; the donor was told from shared clones.

This clonotype was seen more than once but under ten times. The chain recombines TRBV15 with TRBJ2-3, with 7 bases identical to TRBD2. The CDR3 consists of 17 residues. V lost 1 base and J lost 2; bases outside the gene matches: 9. Per germline, CDR1 LNHNV and CDR2 YYDKDF (reference sequence). This chain's CDR3 is CATSRGQRAGATDTQYF. CDR3 bases: TGTGCCACCAGCAGAGGCCAACGGGCGGGAGCCACAGATACGCAGTATTTT.

The chain combines TRBV7-9 with TRBJ2-1; D ambiguous. The germline gives CDR1 SEHNR, CDR2 FQNEAQ (reference sequence). V was trimmed by 5 bases and J by 5 bases, leaving 16 bases between them. There are 15 residues in the CDR3. The CDR3 sequence: CASSPEAMSNNEQFF. The CDR3 region has the DNA TGTGCCAGCAGCCCCGAGGCCATGTCCAACAATGAGCAGTTCTTC.

The CDR3: CASSVQGARSGNTIYF. The DNA of the CDR3 is TGCGCCAGCAGCGTTCAGGGGGCGAGGTCTGGAAACACCATATATTTT. The chain employs TRBV5-1 and TRBJ1-3; 8 bases are a match to TRBD1. The length of the CDR3 is 16 residues. Germline values: CDR1 SGHRS, CDR2 YFSETQ. With V trimmed by 4 bases and J by 1 base, 7 bases remained unmatched.

This clonotype was seen repeatedly, ten times or more. This chain uses TRBV5-1 with TRBJ2-1; the D gene is possibly TRBD2 (6 bases). V was shortened by 1 base and J by 0 bases, with 8 bases between the two germline ends. The germline V gene has CDR1 SGHRS and CDR2 YFSETQ. The CDR3 consists of 15 residues. This CDR3 reads CASSLTGDSYNEQFF. As DNA, the CDR3 is TGCGCCAGCAGCTTGACGGGGGACTCCTACAATGAGCAGTTCTTC.

The chain employs TRBV5-1 and TRBJ2-3, with 8 bases aligning to TRBD2. The CDR3 is 18 residues long. Germline V lookup: CDR1 SGHRS, CDR2 YFSETQ. The junction had 15 bases not matched to a gene; V was cut back by 4 bases and J by 2 bases. The CDR3 is CASSQSVGVGGDTDTQYF. The DNA of the CDR3 is TGCGCCAGCAGCCAGAGTGTCGGGGTCGGGGGGGACACAGATACGCAGTATTTT.

This clonotype was detected only a few times. V usage is TRBV10-3 and J usage is TRBJ2-3; 10 bases are shared with TRBD2. This CDR3 spans 13 amino acids. Germline V CDR1 and CDR2: ENHRY, SYGVKD. Trimming at V came to 10 bases and at J to 4 bases, leaving 5 bases not matched to a gene. CDR3 sequence reads: CASGAGGPDTQYF. DNA for the CDR3: TGTGCCAGCGGAGCGGGGGGGCCAGATACGCAGTATTTT.

This clonotype has more than one count but fewer than ten. This rearrangement joins TRBV28 to TRBJ1-1, with a possible D match to TRBD1 (5 bases). With 3 bases removed from V and 3 bases from J, the gap between germline ends came to 11 bases. Looked up from germline, CDR1 is MDHEN and CDR2 is SYDVKM. The CDR3 length is 14 residues. The CDR3 region is CASSLGRVDTEAFF. CDR3 DNA sequence: TGTGCCAGCAGTTTGGGCAGGGTGGACACTGAAGCTTTCTTT.

There are a few counts of this clonotype. The rearrangement uses TRBV5-6 and TRBJ2-7, with D maybe TRBD1 (6 bases). Trimming removed 4 bases from V and 2 bases from J, with 19 bases in between. The CDR3 extends over 16 amino acids. Germline V gives CDR1 SGHDT, CDR2 YYEEEE. The CDR3 bases are TGTGCCAGCAGCATAGACAGGTCAGTCGCGACCTACGAGCAGTACTTC. This translates into CASSIDRSVATYEQYF.

The rearrangement joins TRBV12-3 or TRBV12-4 to TRBJ1-2; D might be TRBD1 (6 bases). V was shortened by 5 bases and J by 2 bases, with 21 bases between the two germline ends. This CDR3 has 17 amino acids. This chain's CDR3 is CASSPGTRGGSNYGYTF. In nucleotides, the CDR3 is TGTGCCAGCAGTCCAGGGACCCGGGGGGGCTCCAACTATGGCTACACCTTC.

This clonotype has at least ten counts. The chain combines TRBV12-3 or TRBV12-4 with TRBJ2-1; 7 bases fit TRBD2. This CDR3 region has 15 residues. The V gene end was trimmed by 5 bases and the J gene end by 7 bases; junction bases not matched to a gene: 11. CDR3 loop: CASSPMGRVGNEQFF. The CDR3 region has the DNA TGTGCCAGCAGTCCCATGGGGAGGGTGGGGAATGAGCAGTTCTTC.

This rearrangement joins TRBV2 to TRBJ2-7; 8 bases line up with TRBD1. V shed 0 bases, J shed 0 bases, and the junction held 13 bases outside the gene matches. The CDR3 has 19 amino acids. From germline, CDR1 is SNHLY and CDR2 FYNNEI. Written as DNA, the CDR3 is TGTGCCAGCAGTGAAGCCTCATGGACAGGGACGAAACCCTCCTACGAGCAGTACTTC. Translated, it gives CASSEASWTGTKPSYEQYF.

V is TRBV6-5 and J is TRBJ2-7; TRBD2 aligns across 7 bases. This CDR3 spans 14 amino acids. Losses at the gene ends were 6 bases for V and 0 bases for J; bases not matched to a gene: 5. Per the germline V gene, CDR1 is MNHEY and CDR2 is SVGAGI. The CDR3: CASRLAVSSYEQYF. The CDR3 nucleotides are TGTGCCAGCAGGCTAGCGGTTAGCTCCTACGAGCAGTACTTC.

This clonotype was recorded a few times. The gene calls are TRBV20-1 and TRBJ1-1; 7 bases agree with TRBD1. CDR3 length: 18 amino acids. Looked up from germline, CDR1 is DFQATT and CDR2 is SNEGSKA (reference sequence). V trimming: 5 bases; J trimming: 1 base; junction bases outside the gene matches: 19. The CDR3 region is CSAYSLQGNGGGNTEAFF. The CDR3 DNA reads as TGCAGTGCTTACTCATTACAGGGGAATGGCGGAGGGAACACTGAAGCTTTCTTT.

The chain employs TRBV6-5 and TRBJ1-1, with D unclear. V lost 8 bases, J lost 5 bases, and 12 bases lay in between. This CDR3 spans 12 amino acids. CDR1 is MNHEY, CDR2 SVGAGI, per germline. The chain's CDR3 is CASHGVGTEAFF. CDR3 coding DNA: TGTGCCAGCCACGGGGTCGGGACTGAAGCTTTCTTT.

The J gene is TRBJ2-3, the V gene TRBV20-1; 12 bases are shared with TRBD2. The CDR3 has 18 amino acids. J gave up 0 bases and V 4 bases, and 11 bases lay outside the gene matches. CDR1 DFQATT and CDR2 SNEGSKA come from the germline V gene (reference sequence). CDR3 in DNA: TGCAGTGCTAAAACTAGCGGGGGGCCGATGATTAGCACAGATACGCAGTATTTT. The encoded protein is CSAKTSGGPMISTDTQYF.

The chain links TRBV5-1 to TRBJ2-3; 9 nucleotides agree with TRBD1. V lost 4 bases, J lost 0 bases, and 12 bases stayed unmatched. Germline assignment: CDR1 SGHRS and CDR2 YFSETQ. This CDR3 comprises 18 residues. The CDR3 coding sequence is TGCGCCAGCAGCCAATGGCCGGGACAGGGCTTAAGCACAGATACGCAGTATTTT. Translation gives CASSQWPGQGLSTDTQYF. The whole variable domain, remainder taken from reference TRBV5-1 and TRBJ2-3, is KAGVTQTPRYLIKTRGQQVTLSCSPISGHRSVSWYQQTPGQGLQFLFEYFSETQRNKGNFPGRFSGRQFSNSRSEMNVSTLELGDSALYLCASSQWPGQGLSTDTQYFGPGTRLTVL.

J is TRBJ1-2 and V is TRBV12-3 or TRBV12-4; no clear D. Trimming left V 3 bases short and J 7 bases short, with 15 bases between. The CDR3 consists of 14 residues. The CDR3 sequence is CASSLGTRAGGYTF. The CDR3 DNA reads TGTGCCAGCAGTTTGGGCACGCGGGCTGGTGGCTACACCTTC.

This clonotype has a handful of counts. This sequence joins TRBV7-9 and TRBJ2-4, with 10 bases identical to TRBD1. Germline V gene sequence: CDR1 SEHNR, CDR2 FQNEAQ (reference sequence). Losses at the gene ends were 1 base for V and 6 bases for J; bases not matched to a gene: 9. This CDR3 is 17 amino acids long. The CDR3 DNA sequence: TGTGCCAGCAGCTTAGGGACTGCCGGGACAGGGGTAAACATTCAGTACTTC. Translation: CASSLGTAGTGVNIQYF.

V and J are TRBV7-3 and TRBJ2-7; 11 bases fit TRBD1. V lost 5 bases, J lost 5 bases, and 5 bases stayed unmatched. CDR3 size: 14 residues. Germline V gene sequence: CDR1 SGHTA, CDR2 FQGTGA. CDR3: CASSPGTGGDEQYF. The CDR3 nucleotides read TGTGCCAGCAGCCCGGGGACAGGGGGTGACGAGCAGTACTTC.

The J gene is TRBJ2-1, the V gene TRBV24-1, with TRBD1 identical over 9 bases. V trimming: 5 bases; J trimming: 7 bases; junction bases outside the gene matches: 8. The CDR3 has 15 amino acids. CDR1 is KGHDR, CDR2 SFDVKD, per germline. CDR3 coding DNA: TGTGCCACCAGTGCCAGGGACAGGGACGTAAATGAGCAGTTCTTC. It specifies CATSARDRDVNEQFF.

Only a few counts were recorded for this clonotype. The chain combines TRBV5-1 with TRBJ2-3; D tentatively reads TRBD1 or TRBD2 (5 bases each). The CDR3 is 14 residues long. Trimming stripped 4 bases from V and 4 bases from J, with 13 bases between. Per germline, CDR1 SGHRS and CDR2 YFSETQ. The chain's CDR3 is CASSRDGIADTQYF. The CDR3 nucleotides are TGCGCCAGCAGCCGGGACGGGATTGCAGATACGCAGTATTTT.

This clonotype was detected ten times or more. The V call is TRBV30, the J call TRBJ1-2; D is unresolved. The CDR3 sequence is 13 residues long. V lost 3 bases and J 4 bases, leaving 12 bases between the germline ends. Germline-derived CDR1 and CDR2 are GTSNPN and SVGIG (reference sequence). CDR3 protein: CAWSPGWGYGYTF. The CDR3 bases are TGTGCCTGGAGCCCGGGCTGGGGCTATGGCTACACCTTC. Drawing the rest from reference TRBV30 and TRBJ1-2, the complete variable domain is SQTIHQWPATLVQPVGSPLSLECTVEGTSNPNLYWYRQAAGRGLQLLFYSVGIGQISSEVPQNLSASRPQDRQFILSSKKLLLSDSGFYLCAWSPGWGYGYTFGSGTRLTVV.

The rearrangement joins TRBV7-2 to TRBJ2-4; 7 bases align to TRBD1. CDR1 SGHTA and CDR2 FQGNSA come from the germline V gene. The CDR3 is made up of 14 amino acids. V was pared by 1 base and J by 5 bases, with 2 bases of the junction left unmatched. The chain's CDR3 is CASSLGGTENIQYF. The CDR3 region has the DNA TGTGCCAGCAGCTTAGGAGGGACAGAAAACATTCAGTACTTC.

This clonotype was seen a handful of times. This chain uses TRBV20-1 with TRBJ2-1; TRBD1 is a possible D gene (5 bases). Looked up from germline, CDR1 is DFQATT and CDR2 is SNEGSKA (reference sequence). The CDR3 extends over 12 amino acids. Trimming shortened V by 6 bases and J by 5 bases, and 11 bases separated the two germline ends. For the CDR3, the DNA is TGCAGTGCCTTGACAGTGAACAATGAGCAGTTCTTC. Its protein is CSALTVNNEQFF.

This clonotype came up a few times. The chain couples TRBV7-9 to TRBJ2-3; D gene ambiguous. Looked up from germline, CDR1 is SEHNR and CDR2 is FQNEAQ (reference sequence). The V end was cut by 1 base, the J end by 3 bases, with 8 bases between. CDR3 size: 14 residues. The CDR3 DNA follows: TGTGCCAGCAGCTTAGACCCCTTAACAGATACGCAGTATTTT. Protein product: CASSLDPLTDTQYF.

J is TRBJ2-3 and V is TRBV10-3; TRBD2 is a possible D gene (6 bases). Germline V gene lookup returns CDR1 ENHRY and CDR2 SYGVKD. Trimming stripped 4 bases from V and 5 bases from J, with 16 bases between. CDR3 size: 15 residues. CDR3 bases: TGTGCCATCAGTGTCGGAGGGAATTTTGGAGATACGCAGTATTTT. Translation gives CAISVGGNFGDTQYF.

The J gene is TRBJ1-1, the V gene TRBV3-1, with D uncertain. The V and J ends lost 2 bases and 4 bases respectively, with 5 bases between them. Germline loops: CDR1 LGHDT, CDR2 YNNKEL (reference sequence). The CDR3 has 12 residues. The CDR3 region has the DNA TGTGCCAGCAGCCAAATCGGCACTGAAGCTTTCTTT. Its protein product is CASSQIGTEAFF.

The J gene is TRBJ1-2, the V gene TRBV12-3 or TRBV12-4, with D possibly TRBD1 on 6 matching bases. V was clipped by 5 bases and J by 4 bases, with 14 bases between them. The CDR3 sequence is 14 residues long. CDR3 in DNA: TGTGCCAGCAGTCAATCAGGGGCCCCCTATGGCTACACCTTC. Amino acids: CASSQSGAPYGYTF.

The chain is built from TRBV7-9 and TRBJ2-7, with D possibly TRBD2 on 7 matching bases. CDR1 SEHNR and CDR2 FQNEAQ come from the germline V gene (reference sequence). The CDR3 is made up of 16 amino acids. The V gene lost 4 bases and the J gene lost 2 bases, with 18 bases spanning the gap. This CDR3 is CASSSARGGAAYEQYF. The CDR3 DNA follows: TGTGCCAGCAGCTCCGCGAGGGGGGGGGCCGCCTACGAGCAGTACTTC.

The chain carries TRBV12-3 or TRBV12-4 and TRBJ2-3, with D possibly being TRBD2 (5 bases). The CDR3 sequence is 15 residues long. V was clipped by 3 bases and J by 6 bases, with 16 bases between them. CDR3 sequence reads: CASSLWVSAGDTQYF. The CDR3 DNA sequence: TGTGCCAGCAGTTTGTGGGTTAGCGCGGGCGATACGCAGTATTTT.

J is TRBJ2-1 and V is TRBV6-2 or TRBV6-3, with D possibly matching TRBD2 (5 bases). Between the trimmed V and J ends, which lost 5 bases and 0 bases, there was a span of 11 bases. Looked up from germline, CDR1 is MNHEY and CDR2 is SVGEGT. This CDR3 contains 15 residues. The chain's CDR3 is CASSTLGSSYNEQFF. As DNA, the CDR3 is TGTGCCAGCAGTACTCTAGGGAGCTCCTACAATGAGCAGTTCTTC.

This clonotype was picked up many times. The chain carries TRBV6-5 and TRBJ2-5; 13 bases agree with TRBD2. The ends lost 0 bases at V and 5 bases at J; junction bases unmatched: 3. This CDR3 is built from 16 residues. Germline CDR1 is MNHEY and CDR2 is SVGAGI. CDR3 protein: CASSYSMTSGGETQYF. CDR3 in DNA: TGTGCCAGCAGTTACTCGATGACTAGCGGGGGGGAGACCCAGTACTTC.